Below, 20 T cell receptor beta chains from the same sample are listed, as sequenced in a study of Ad26.COV2.S vaccination and SARS-CoV-2 variants. Treatment defined: around 19 received Ad26.COV2.S at low or high dose, single or two shots; roughly five received placebo; per-sample allocation not given. Day 63 after the first vaccine or placebo injection was the time point for sampling. TCRdb's table, derived via immunoSEQ multiplex PCR, lists solely in-frame clones and lacks some. The sample has roughly 350,000 clones; around 90% are singletons. The input for sequencing was peripheral blood, taken in a trial of Ad26.COV2.S vaccine versus placebo. The receptor source for this set is a person aged 18-60 years who received the Ad26.COV2.S COVID-19 vaccine or a placebo.

The V gene is TRBV5-8, the J gene TRBJ1-5, with a tentative D call TRBD1 (6 bases). The V end was cut by 3 bases, the J end by 0 bases, with 10 bases between. The germline gives CDR1 SGHTS, CDR2 YDEGEE. The CDR3 runs to 15 residues. The CDR3 here is CASSSGEYSNQPQHF. CDR3 DNA: TGTGCCAGCAGCTCAGGGGAGTATAGCAATCAGCCCCAGCATTTT.

The DNA for the CDR3 is TGTGCCAGCAGCTTGGCTCGGGGGACCCAGTACTTC. It yields the protein CASSLARGTQYF. The rearrangement uses TRBV5-6 and TRBJ2-5; D perhaps matches TRBD2 (5 bases). The CDR3 spans 12 residues. V was pared by 0 bases and J by 7 bases, with 7 bases between. Germline V CDR1 and CDR2: SGHDT, YYEEEE.

The chain joins TRBV6-6 to TRBJ2-5; the D gene is possibly TRBD1 (6 bases). V lost 7 bases and J lost 10, with 16 bases in between. Looked up from germline, CDR1 is MNHNY and CDR2 is SVGAGI (reference sequence). The CDR3 has 12 residues. The CDR3 region has the DNA TGTGCCAGCATTAAACCCGGGACAATCCAGTACTTC. This encodes CASIKPGTIQYF.

The V call is TRBV5-1, the J call TRBJ2-2; the match to TRBD2 covers 7 bases. The V and J ends lost 4 bases and 4 bases, in that order; junction bases with no gene match: 7. The CDR3 has 15 amino acids. Germline assignment: CDR1 SGHRS and CDR2 YFSETQ. The CDR3 nucleotides are TGCGCCAGCAGCCAAGGACTAGTCGCCACCGGGGAGCTGTTTTTT. This sequence encodes CASSQGLVATGELFF.

This clone turned up a few times. This chain uses TRBV9 with TRBJ2-7; tentatively, D is TRBD2 (7 bases). There are 15 residues in the CDR3. Germline V gene lookup returns CDR1 SGDLS and CDR2 YYNGEE. V was cut by 4 bases and J by 3 bases, with 17 bases left in between. This chain's CDR3 is CASSLGGAPLYEQYF. For the CDR3, the DNA is TGTGCCAGCAGCCTTGGGGGGGCACCCCTCTACGAGCAGTACTTC. Together with reference TRBV9 and TRBJ2-7, the CDR3 gives the full variable domain: DSGVTQTPKHLITATGQRVTLRCSPRSGDLSVYWYQQSLDQGLQFLIQYYNGEERAKGNILERFSAQQFPDLHSELNLSSLELGDSALYFCASSLGGAPLYEQYFGPGTRLTVT.

V gene TRBV4-1 combines with J gene TRBJ2-7; D gene ambiguous. The germline V gene has CDR1 MGHRA and CDR2 YSYEKL. The CDR3 consists of 15 residues. V was cut by 5 bases and J by 1 base, with 15 bases left in between. CDR3 protein: CASSALVVSSYEQYF. In DNA form, the CDR3 reads TGCGCCAGCAGCGCCTTGGTTGTCTCTTCCTACGAGCAGTACTTC.

J is TRBJ2-2 and V is TRBV4-2; TRBD2 aligns across 10 bases. CDR3 length equals 16 residues. Germline-derived CDR1 and CDR2 are LGHNA and YNFKEQ. V shed 0 bases, J shed 10 bases, and the junction held 8 bases outside the gene matches. CDR3 nucleotides: TGTGCCAGCAGCCAAGAGGCGAGCGGGGGGGCCGAGGAGCTGTTTTTT. As protein: CASSQEASGGAEELFF.

The chain uses TRBV7-9 and TRBJ2-3; no clear D. From germline, CDR1 is SEHNR and CDR2 FQNEAQ (reference sequence). The CDR3 covers 14 residues. Trimming left V 3 bases short and J 2 bases short, with 9 bases between. DNA for the CDR3: TGTGCCAGCAGCTTCCCCTACAACACAGATACGCAGTATTTT. Amino acids: CASSFPYNTDTQYF.

A single count supports this clone. The chain links TRBV7-2 to TRBJ2-4; 9 bases line up with TRBD1. This CDR3 spans 14 amino acids. Germline V gene lookup returns CDR1 SGHTA and CDR2 FQGNSA. V trimming: 5 bases; J trimming: 4 bases; junction bases outside the gene matches: 3. CDR3 amino acids: CASSLQGAKNIQYF. CDR3 sequence (DNA): TGTGCCAGCAGCCTACAGGGGGCTAAAAACATTCAGTACTTC.

The CDR3 loop reads CSATEGVGEQFF. DNA for the CDR3: TGCAGCGCTACTGAAGGAGTAGGTGAGCAGTTCTTC. The chain employs TRBV29-1 and TRBJ2-1; D gene unclear. The CDR3 consists of 12 residues. Germline loops: CDR1 SQVTM, CDR2 ANQGSEA. V lost 7 bases and J 9 bases, leaving 16 bases between the germline ends.

The chain employs TRBV2 and TRBJ2-1; D gene uncertain. Germline V CDR1 and CDR2: SNHLY, FYNNEI. CDR3 length: 12 amino acids. V was cut by 4 bases and J by 4 bases, with 5 bases left in between. CDR3 DNA: TGTGCCAGCAGTGCCTCATACAATGAGCAGTTCTTC. Protein product: CASSASYNEQFF.

V is TRBV5-8 and J is TRBJ1-4, with TRBD1 matching over 7 bases. Germline V CDR1 and CDR2: SGHTS, YDEGEE. Losses at the gene ends were 4 bases for V and 3 bases for J; bases not matched to a gene: 6. There are 15 residues in the CDR3. CDR3 region: CASSVGGGPNEKLFF. The CDR3 DNA is TGTGCCAGCAGCGTTGGAGGGGGCCCTAATGAAAAACTGTTTTTT.

The chain recombines TRBV14 with TRBJ1-2; tentatively, D is TRBD1 (5 bases). The CDR3 length is 15 residues. V lost 1 base and J lost 6, with 15 bases in between. The germline gives CDR1 SGHDN, CDR2 FVKESK. The CDR3 sequence: CASSQGNPKGDGYTF. CDR3 sequence (DNA): TGTGCCAGCAGCCAAGGAAACCCAAAAGGGGATGGCTACACCTTC.

V usage is TRBV15 and J usage is TRBJ1-1, with 10 bases fitting TRBD1. The J segment lost 2 bases and the V segment lost 9 bases, leaving 6 bases of the junction unmatched. CDR3 size: 14 residues. Germline V lookup: CDR1 LNHNV, CDR2 YYDKDF (reference sequence). The CDR3 region has the DNA TGTGCCACTTCCGGGACAGGGGTTAACACTGAAGCTTTCTTT. Translating it yields CATSGTGVNTEAFF.

The chain employs TRBV4-3 and TRBJ2-7; weak D call: TRBD1 (5 bases). V was cut by 4 bases and J by 5 bases, with 15 bases left in between. This CDR3 region has 14 residues. The germline CDR1 and CDR2 sequences are LGHNA and YSLEER. In DNA form, the CDR3 reads TGCGCCAGCAGCCCGGCGGCTTTAGGGGACGAGCAGTACTTC. Translating gives CASSPAALGDEQYF.

The chain joins TRBV4-1 to TRBJ1-2; D gene unclear. Germline V gives CDR1 MGHRA, CDR2 YSYEKL. There are 19 residues in the CDR3. V lost 5 bases to trimming and J lost 6 bases, with 31 bases between them. The CDR3 DNA follows: TGCGCCAGCAGCTCCCCCCTCGCGGGTCCCAAGGAAGCGTATAATGGCTACACCTTC. Translation: CASSSPLAGPKEAYNGYTF.

The CDR3 region has the DNA TGCGCCAGCAGCTTGGCCATGGCAGGGGTGTCACCCCTCCACTTT. Amino acid sequence: CASSLAMAGVSPLHF. The chain employs TRBV5-1 and TRBJ1-6; possible D gene TRBD1, 6 bases. The length of the CDR3 is 15 residues. Trimming cost V 0 bases and J 10 bases, with 14 bases left between them. The germline gives CDR1 SGHRS, CDR2 YFSETQ.

The V and J genes are TRBV7-3 and TRBJ2-1; no firm D call. V was clipped by 0 bases and J by 3 bases, with 6 bases between them. Germline-derived CDR1 and CDR2 are SGHTA and FQGTGA. This CDR3 is built from 14 residues. The CDR3 nucleotides are TGTGCCAGCAGCTTAACGGGAATCTACAATGAGCAGTTCTTC. As protein: CASSLTGIYNEQFF.

The rearrangement joins TRBV5-1 to TRBJ2-3, with D possibly being TRBD1 (6 bases). Trimming removed 0 bases from V and 2 bases from J, with 10 bases in between. CDR1 is SGHRS and CDR2 is YFSETQ in the germline V gene. This CDR3 spans 15 amino acids. The chain's CDR3 is CASSLGGRSTDTQYF. DNA of the CDR3: TGCGCCAGCAGCTTGGGGGGGCGGTCCACAGATACGCAGTATTTT.

The V gene is TRBV25-1, the J gene TRBJ1-6, with D perhaps matching TRBD1 (5 bases). Trimming shortened V by 7 bases and J by 6 bases, and 22 bases separated the two germline ends. Per the germline V gene, CDR1 is MGHDK and CDR2 is SYGVNS. CDR3 length: 17 residues. Written as DNA, the CDR3 is TGTGCCAGCACCCCAAAGGGGCGGGAAACCCCTAATTCACCCCTCCACTTT. This codes for CASTPKGRETPNSPLHF.